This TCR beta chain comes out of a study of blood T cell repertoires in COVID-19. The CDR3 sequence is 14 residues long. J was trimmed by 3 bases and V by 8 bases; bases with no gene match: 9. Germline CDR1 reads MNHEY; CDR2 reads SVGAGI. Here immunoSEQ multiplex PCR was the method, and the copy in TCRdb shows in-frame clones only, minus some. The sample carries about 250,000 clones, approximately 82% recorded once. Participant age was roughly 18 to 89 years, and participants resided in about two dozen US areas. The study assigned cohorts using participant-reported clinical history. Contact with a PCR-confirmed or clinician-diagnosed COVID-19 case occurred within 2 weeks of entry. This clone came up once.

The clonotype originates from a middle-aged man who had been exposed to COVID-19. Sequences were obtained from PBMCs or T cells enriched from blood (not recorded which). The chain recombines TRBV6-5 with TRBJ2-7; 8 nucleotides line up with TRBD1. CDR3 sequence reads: CASCRTGQVYEQYF. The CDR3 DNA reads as TGTGCCAGCTGCCGGACAGGGCAGGTCTACGAGCAGTACTTC.